This T cell receptor (beta chain) emerged from a study of T-cell reconstitution after alpha-beta-depleted transplantation in children. Library preparation (for TCRbeta) was performed with unique molecular identifiers. TCRdb reanalysed the PCR reads using MiXCR and keeps one entry per CDR3 protein. The repertoire holds a few hundred thousand distinct CDR3 sequences, with over 7% as singletons. Findings and caveats of the study: A year had passed since transplant, and T-cell counts and diversity by then came mostly from newly produced T cells. Reportedly, only several hundred clones from non-depleted graft cells drove alpha-beta T-cell counts at about two months. For some patients, TCRbeta diversity was high at day 60 because of recipient T cells and thymic progenitors that survived.

This CDR3 is 15 amino acids long. V lost 8 bases, J lost 5 bases, and 13 bases stayed unmatched. CDR1 is MDHEN and CDR2 is SYDVKM in the germline V gene. The table lists this clonotype with many counts. Its antigen is still unknown. The sample here was peripheral blood, taken 360 days after TCRalphabeta/CD19-depleted stem cell transplant. The sequence was obtained from a female patient aged 2-10 years who had a stem cell transplant for Fanconi anemia, so the T cells may come from the graft donor. The rearrangement joins TRBV28 to TRBJ2-7; 9 nucleotides agree with TRBD1. The CDR3 DNA sequence: TGTGCCAGCGCCTTACCATGGGGGACAGGGCACGAGCAGTACTTC. Encoded protein: CASALPWGTGHEQYF. The full variable domain, completed using reference TRBV28 and TRBJ2-7, is DVKVTQSSRYLVKRTGEKVFLECVQDMDHENMFWYRQDPGLGLRLIYFSYDVKMKEKGDIPEGYSVSREKKERFSLILESASTNQTSMYLCASALPWGTGHEQYFGPGTRLTVT.